The 21 T cell receptor beta chains reported below all come from one sample, sequenced in a study of shared clonotypes between healthy human individuals. TCRdb keeps only in-frame clones here, not all; method: immunoSEQ multiplex PCR. The repertoire includes roughly 2.5 million clones, about 92% of them detected once, and under 0.15% sits in the top ten. What was sequenced was naive CD4+ T cells sorted from blood. Subset meaning: CD45RA+ positively selected. The receptors were sampled from a man between 18 and 35 years old in good health.

This sequence joins TRBV23-1 and TRBJ1-2, with 9 nucleotides matching TRBD1. TRBV23-1 is treated as an ORF (open reading frame) with a function not yet certain. J gave up 7 bases and V 2 bases, and 20 bases lay outside the gene matches. The CDR3 covers 19 residues. CDR3 amino acids: CASSQRSAGTGPDEGGYTF. In DNA, the CDR3 is TGCGCCAGCAGTCAACGCTCGGCCGGGACAGGGCCAGATGAGGGTGGCTACACCTTC.

The chain combines TRBV7-9 with TRBJ1-2; 7 nucleotides align to TRBD1. CDR1 and CDR2 from the germline V gene are SEHNR and FQNEAQ (reference sequence). The CDR3 contains 15 residues. Trimming cost V 0 bases and J 11 bases; bases outside gene matches: 12. The CDR3 sequence is CASSLAGDRVRGYTF. The CDR3 DNA reads TGTGCCAGCAGCTTAGCGGGCGACAGGGTTCGTGGTTACACCTTC.

A few counts support this clone. The V and J genes are TRBV30 and TRBJ1-1; D is ambiguous. The CDR3 runs 15 residues. Germline V gene lookup returns CDR1 GTSNPN and CDR2 SVGIG (reference sequence). Trimming shortened V by 2 bases and J by 1 base, and 14 bases separated the two germline ends. The CDR3 reads CAWSLSGIRNTEAFF. In DNA form, the CDR3 reads TGTGCCTGGAGTCTATCTGGGATACGGAACACTGAAGCTTTCTTT.

This chain links TRBV30 with TRBJ2-7; TRBD2 is a possible D gene (6 bases). CDR3 size: 13 residues. Trimming took 3 bases from V and 6 from J, leaving 15 bases between them. The germline CDR1 and CDR2 sequences are GTSNPN and SVGIG (reference sequence). CDR3 loop: CAWSAGLVGEQYF. The CDR3 DNA follows: TGTGCCTGGAGCGCGGGACTCGTTGGCGAGCAGTACTTC.

The chain recombines TRBV20-1 with TRBJ1-1, with 7 bases matching TRBD1. Germline V CDR1 and CDR2: DFQATT, SNEGSKA (reference sequence). V trimming: 6 bases; J trimming: 6 bases; junction bases outside the gene matches: 4. There are 11 residues in the CDR3. The DNA of the CDR3 is TGCAGTGCAAGACAGGGTGCTGAAGCTTTCTTT. This sequence encodes CSARQGAEAFF.

This chain connects TRBV7-3 to TRBJ1-2, with 8 bases matching TRBD1. The J segment lost 4 bases and the V segment lost 2 bases, leaving 3 bases of the junction unmatched. The CDR3 extends over 14 amino acids. Germline CDR1 reads SGHTA; CDR2 reads FQGTGA. CDR3 DNA sequence: TGTGCCAGCAGCTTAGATGGGACAGGCTATGGCTACACCTTC. As protein: CASSLDGTGYGYTF.

The gene calls are TRBV12-5 and TRBJ1-6; D unresolved. The CDR3 spans 12 residues. Per the germline V gene, CDR1 is LGHNT and CDR2 is FRNRAP. V was trimmed by 2 bases and J by 9 bases, leaving 5 bases between them. CDR3 nucleotide sequence: TGTGCTAGTGGTTTGAACGGTTCACCCCTCCACTTT. It is translated as CASGLNGSPLHF.

The chain carries TRBV2 and TRBJ2-5, with 11 bases fitting TRBD1. The CDR3 covers 15 residues. Germline trimming cut 2 bases from V and 4 bases from J; bases unmatched to any gene: 3. Per germline, CDR1 SNHLY and CDR2 FYNNEI. The CDR3 coding sequence is TGTGCCAGCAGTGAAAGGGGACAGGGGGGAGAGACCCAGTACTTC. This gives the protein CASSERGQGGETQYF.

The V gene is TRBV6-1, the J gene TRBJ1-4, with no clear D. The CDR3 has 15 amino acids. The ends were cut back, 2 bases at V and 6 bases at J, with 13 bases in the middle. Germline V CDR1 and CDR2: MNHNS, SASEGT. CDR3 sequence reads: CASSENNRAYEKLFF. The CDR3 DNA follows: TGTGCCAGCAGTGAAAACAACAGAGCTTATGAAAAACTGTTTTTT.

This clone was detected only once. The rearrangement links TRBV30 to TRBJ1-4; a weak D match, TRBD1 (5 bases). CDR1 is GTSNPN, CDR2 SVGIG, per germline (reference sequence). Trimming pared 0 bases from V and 4 bases from J, leaving 12 bases between. The CDR3 covers 15 residues. The CDR3 region is CAWSVWGDLNEKLFF. DNA for the CDR3: TGTGCCTGGAGTGTCTGGGGGGATCTTAATGAAAAACTGTTTTTT.

The chain recombines TRBV28 with TRBJ1-2; possibly TRBD1 for D (5 bases). The CDR3 runs 16 residues. The V and J ends lost 5 bases and 2 bases respectively, with 18 bases between them. CDR1 MDHEN and CDR2 SYDVKM come from the germline V gene. Here the CDR3 DNA reads TGTGCCAGCAGTCCTGGGGGGGGTGGCAAGAACTATGGCTACACCTTC. Encoded protein: CASSPGGGGKNYGYTF.

The gene calls are TRBV7-9 and TRBJ2-2, with D unclear. Germline V gene sequence: CDR1 SEHNR, CDR2 FQNEAQ (reference sequence). This CDR3 is built from 14 residues. The V and J ends lost 5 bases and 1 base respectively, with 8 bases between them. In DNA form, the CDR3 reads TGTGCCAGCAGCCCGACGGAGAACACCGGGGAGCTGTTTTTT. Translating gives CASSPTENTGELFF.

The sample holds one count of this clone. The gene calls are TRBV4-1 and TRBJ1-6; D ambiguous. Germline V gene lookup returns CDR1 MGHRA and CDR2 YSYEKL. V was pared by 2 bases and J by 6 bases, with 8 bases between. The CDR3 consists of 14 residues. The DNA for the CDR3 is TGCGCCAGCAGCCAAAAGGAGGGTAATTCACCCCTCCACTTT. Its translation: CASSQKEGNSPLHF.

CDR3 sequence reads: CASSLVAQQETQYF. CDR3 sequence (DNA): TGTGCCAGCAGCTTGGTGGCTCAGCAAGAGACCCAGTACTTC. This chain links TRBV7-2 with TRBJ2-5; D unresolved. The germline V gene encodes CDR1 SGHTA and CDR2 FQGNSA. CDR3 length: 14 residues. The V end lost 3 bases, the J end lost 2 bases, and 10 bases lay between the germline ends.

The chain combines TRBV6-6 with TRBJ2-2; D remains ambiguous. This CDR3 has 12 residues. From germline, CDR1 is MNHNY and CDR2 SVGAGI (reference sequence). Deletions cut 2 bases from V and 6 bases from J, with 4 bases between. Here the CDR3 DNA reads TGTGCCAGCAGTTACACGGCCGGGGAGCTGTTTTTT. This translates into CASSYTAGELFF.

The chain carries TRBV6-5 and TRBJ2-7; possible D gene TRBD1, 7 bases. CDR1 is MNHEY, CDR2 SVGAGI, per germline. V lost 4 bases to trimming and J lost 2 bases, with 18 bases between them. This CDR3 is 16 amino acids long. The CDR3 bases are TGTGCCAGCAGTTCCCGCGGCAGGGGGGATGCCTACGAGCAGTACTTC. Protein product: CASSSRGRGDAYEQYF.

CDR3 sequence: CASGLAGGTDTQYF. In DNA, the CDR3 is TGTGCCAGCGGACTAGCGGGAGGCACAGATACGCAGTATTTT. The chain uses TRBV19 and TRBJ2-3, with TRBD2 matching over 13 bases. The CDR3 runs 14 residues. Germline loops: CDR1 LNHDA, CDR2 SQIVND (reference sequence). V was pared by 9 bases and J by 1 base, with 1 base of the junction left unmatched. Combining the CDR3 with reference TRBV19 and TRBJ2-3 gives the whole variable domain DGGITQSPKYLFRKEGQNVTLSCEQNLNHDAMYWYRQDPGQGLRLIYYSQIVNDFQKGDIAEGYSVSREKKESFPLTVTSAQKNPTAFYLCASGLAGGTDTQYFGPGTRLTVL.

The V call is TRBV27, the J call TRBJ1-5, with D possibly TRBD1 on 6 matching bases. Germline-derived CDR1 and CDR2 are MNHEY and SMNVEV (reference sequence). This CDR3 is 16 amino acids long. V lost 6 bases, J lost 0 bases, and 15 bases lay in between. CDR3 in amino acids: CASSQMTGSSNQPQHF. DNA for the CDR3: TGTGCCAGCAGCCAAATGACAGGCTCTAGCAATCAGCCCCAGCATTTT.

J is TRBJ2-7 and V is TRBV7-2, with D tentatively TRBD2 (6 bases). The CDR3 has 15 residues. Looked up from germline, CDR1 is SGHTA and CDR2 is FQGNSA. The V end was cut by 1 base, the J end by 3 bases, with 13 bases between. For the CDR3, the DNA is TGTGCCAGCAGCTTAGGCGGGATGACTTTCTACGAGCAGTACTTC. Translation: CASSLGGMTFYEQYF. Drawing the rest from reference TRBV7-2 and TRBJ2-7, the complete variable domain is GAGVSQSPSNKVTEKGKDVELRCDPISGHTALYWYRQSLGQGLEFLIYFQGNSAPDKSGLPSDRFSAERTGGSVSTLTIQRTQQEDSAVYLCASSLGGMTFYEQYFGPGTRLTVT.

The chain carries TRBV6-5 and TRBJ2-2; D assignment may be TRBD1 or TRBD2 (5 bases each). Germline CDR1 is MNHEY and CDR2 is SVGAGI. The length of the CDR3 is 16 residues. V lost 4 bases and J 3 bases, leaving 15 bases between the germline ends. The CDR3 here is CASSSPGPLDTGELFF. The CDR3 coding sequence is TGTGCCAGCAGTTCACCGGGACCACTGGACACCGGGGAGCTGTTTTTT.

This clone appeared once. The chain combines TRBV28 with TRBJ1-6, with a tentative D call TRBD1 (5 bases). Germline V CDR1 and CDR2: MDHEN, SYDVKM. Trimming cost V 7 bases and J 5 bases, with 15 bases left between them. The CDR3 covers 15 residues. CDR3 DNA: TGTGCCAGCACCGTTTCAGGGCTCGATAATTCACCCCTCCACTTT. The encoded protein is CASTVSGLDNSPLHF.